This T cell receptor (beta chain) emerged from a study of Graves' ophthalmopathy and Graves' hyperthyroidism. Regarding the study as a whole: Most clonotypes expanded in thyroid above 0.001 frequency were present in blood too. The model's ophthalmopathy progression predictions had about 71% sensitivity and over 72% specificity. An approximately 82% specificity and 85% to 90% sensitivity were achieved by a 13-signature model that separated ophthalmopathy from stable hyperthyroidism.

Scientists amplified the TCR beta CDR3 regions from RNA transcripts. First-round RT-PCR used HTBI primers; second-round multiplex PCR followed. In TCRdb, the multiplex PCR reads were re-called with MiXCR into one record per CDR3 protein. The data contain more than 300,000 distinct CDR3 sequences, about 18% of them seen just once; the ten biggest clones take up 2.4%. The diagnosis was founded upon clinical symptoms, serum thyroxine, TRAb, thyroid ultrasound and orbital computed tomography. The table lists this clonotype with many counts. No antigen is known for it. The sequenced sample consisted of peripheral blood. This receptor was obtained from an adult woman with stable Graves' hyperthyroidism.

The CDR3 DNA reads as TGTGCCAGCAGCAAATCCCGGGGGAACACTGAAGCTTTCTTT. Protein: CASSKSRGNTEAFF. The chain employs TRBV11-1 and TRBJ1-1; D uncertain. The CDR3 spans 14 residues. With 5 bases removed from V and 1 base from J, the gap between germline ends came to 11 bases. Per the germline V gene, CDR1 is SGHAT and CDR2 is FQDESV (reference sequence).